A selection of T cell receptor beta chains follows, all from one sample in a study of PD-L1 blockade in urothelial cancer. Profiling relied on immunoSEQ multiplex PCR, and the TCRdb table lists in-frame clones only, not all of them. Seen here are about 74,000 clones, 80% to 85% observed once, and the top ten hold 4.7%. Specimen: PBMCs, collected around atezolizumab (anti-PD-L1) treatment. The source of these receptors is a man in his sixties or seventies with urothelial cancer. Each CDR3 is given with its conserved first and last residue. D genes are given only for firm matches. Expanded clones are given a class, and other clones once, few, many or no size at all.

CDR3 protein: CASSLTSVDEQYF
CDR3 DNA: TGTGCCAGCAGCCTGACTAGTGTCGACGAGCAGTACTTC
V gene: TRBV7-9
J gene: TRBJ2-7
D gene: NA
clone size: NA

CDR3 protein: CASSHGQGRETQYF
CDR3 DNA: TGTGCCAGCAGCCATGGACAGGGGAGGGAGACCCAGTACTTC
V gene: TRBV9
J gene: TRBJ2-5
D gene: TRBD1
clone size: NA

CDR3 protein: CASSLSQGWDQPQHF
CDR3 DNA: TGTGCCAGCAGTTTATCACAGGGGTGGGACCAGCCCCAGCATTTT
V gene: TRBV28
J gene: TRBJ1-5
D gene: TRBD1
clone size: NA

CDR3 protein: CATTRGGEETQYF
CDR3 DNA: TGCGCCACCACGAGGGGGGGGGAGGAGACCCAGTACTTC
V gene: TRBV10-2
J gene: TRBJ2-5
D gene: NA
clone size: NA

CDR3 protein: CASSSFDEQFF
CDR3 DNA: TGTGCCAGCAGTTCCTTCGATGAGCAGTTCTTC
V gene: TRBV6-5
J gene: TRBJ2-1
D gene: NA
clone size: NA

CDR3 protein: CASSGQGAAGYTF
CDR3 DNA: TGTGCCAGCTCCGGACAGGGGGCGGCTGGCTACACCTTC
V gene: TRBV9
J gene: TRBJ1-2
D gene: TRBD1
clone size: NA

CDR3 protein: CASSFLGGEQYF
CDR3 DNA: TGTGCCAGCAGTTTCCTCGGGGGAGAGCAGTACTTC
V gene: TRBV6-6
J gene: TRBJ2-7
D gene: NA
clone size: NA

CDR3 protein: CASSSTRDISDTQYF
CDR3 DNA: TGCGCCAGCAGCTCGACACGCGATATCTCAGATACGCAGTATTTT
V gene: TRBV5-1
J gene: TRBJ2-3
D gene: NA
clone size: few

CDR3 protein: CASRPRQESTDTQYF
CDR3 DNA: TGTGCCAGCAGGCCCCGACAGGAGAGCACAGATACGCAGTATTTT
V gene: TRBV6-1
J gene: TRBJ2-3
D gene: NA
clone size: NA

CDR3 protein: CASSLVALAYEQYF
CDR3 DNA: TGTGCCAGCAGCTTAGTGGCCCTCGCCTACGAGCAGTACTTC
V gene: TRBV7-8
J gene: TRBJ2-7
D gene: NA
clone size: few

CDR3 protein: CASSHGGVATNEKLFF
CDR3 DNA: TGTGCCAGCAGCCATGGGGGCGTAGCAACTAATGAAAAACTGTTTTTT
V gene: TRBV7-9
J gene: TRBJ1-4
D gene: NA
clone size: NA

CDR3 protein: CASRTGLENEQFF
CDR3 DNA: TGTGCCAGCAGGACAGGGTTGGAGAATGAGCAGTTCTTC
V gene: TRBV28
J gene: TRBJ2-1
D gene: TRBD1
clone size: NA

CDR3 protein: CASREAVNTGELFF
CDR3 DNA: TGTGCCTCAAGGGAGGCTGTAAACACCGGGGAGCTGTTTTTT
V gene: TRBV19
J gene: TRBJ2-2
D gene: NA
clone size: NA

CDR3 protein: CASSGASGRDLEQYF
CDR3 DNA: TGTGCCAGCAGTGGCGCTAGCGGGAGGGATCTCGAGCAGTACTTC
V gene: TRBV6-6
J gene: TRBJ2-7
D gene: TRBD2
clone size: NA

CDR3 protein: CASSRKGAGNQPQHF
CDR3 DNA: TGTGCCAGCAGCCGCAAGGGGGCGGGCAATCAGCCCCAGCATTTT
V gene: TRBV27
J gene: TRBJ1-5
D gene: TRBD1
clone size: NA

CDR3 protein: CASRGHFELFF
CDR3 DNA: TGTGCCAGCAGGGGACATTTCGAGCTGTTTTTT
V gene: TRBV6-1
J gene: TRBJ2-2
D gene: NA
clone size: few

CDR3 protein: CASSDSKDPGGKLFF
CDR3 DNA: TGTGCCAGCAGTGACTCGAAGGACCCCGGAGGAAAACTGTTTTTT
V gene: TRBV6-4
J gene: TRBJ1-4
D gene: NA
clone size: few

CDR3 protein: CASSLYGEGGSGANVLTF
CDR3 DNA: TGTGCCAGCAGCTTATACGGGGAGGGGGGCTCTGGGGCCAACGTCCTGACTTTC
V gene: TRBV13
J gene: TRBJ2-6
D gene: NA
clone size: NA

CDR3 protein: CASSLTGWDTGELFF
CDR3 DNA: TGTGCCAGCAGCTTGACAGGGTGGGACACCGGGGAGCTGTTTTTT
V gene: TRBV7-3
J gene: TRBJ2-2
D gene: TRBD1
clone size: NA

CDR3 protein: CASSSDPTGDTEAFF
CDR3 DNA: TGTGCCAGCAGCTCCGATCCGACAGGGGACACTGAAGCTTTCTTT
V gene: TRBV5-8
J gene: TRBJ1-1
D gene: TRBD1
clone size: few

CDR3 protein: CASSLTGGSYNEQFF
CDR3 DNA: TGTGCCAGCAGTTTAACGGGAGGTTCCTACAATGAGCAGTTCTTC
V gene: TRBV28
J gene: TRBJ2-1
D gene: TRBD2
clone size: once

CDR3 protein: CASSPGTGPGPSNQPQHF
CDR3 DNA: TGTGCCAGCTCACCAGGGACAGGGCCAGGCCCTAGCAATCAGCCCCAGCATTTT
V gene: TRBV18
J gene: TRBJ1-5
D gene: TRBD1
clone size: few

CDR3 protein: CASPGQGFGRGEKLFF
CDR3 DNA: TGTGCCAGCCCGGGACAGGGGTTCGGACGTGGAGAAAAACTGTTTTTT
V gene: TRBV19
J gene: TRBJ1-4
D gene: TRBD1
clone size: NA

CDR3 protein: CSVADSSSEKLFF
CDR3 DNA: TGCAGCGTTGCGGACAGCTCCTCTGAAAAACTGTTTTTT
V gene: TRBV29-1
J gene: TRBJ1-4
D gene: NA
clone size: NA

CDR3 protein: CASSPAGTGGGYTF
CDR3 DNA: TGTGCCAGCAGTCCCGCAGGGACAGGGGGAGGCTACACCTTC
V gene: TRBV27
J gene: TRBJ1-2
D gene: TRBD1
clone size: NA

CDR3 protein: CASSPGLSTDTQYF
CDR3 DNA: TGTGCCAGCAGTCCGGGACTGAGCACAGATACGCAGTATTTT
V gene: TRBV27
J gene: TRBJ2-3
D gene: NA
clone size: NA

CDR3 protein: CASSLGRTEAFF
CDR3 DNA: TGTGCCAGCAGCTTGGGGCGCACTGAAGCTTTCTTT
V gene: TRBV7-9
J gene: TRBJ1-1
D gene: NA
clone size: NA

CDR3 protein: CASSDSGTGGAVQFF
CDR3 DNA: TGTGCCAGCAGCGACTCCGGGACAGGGGGCGCGGTGCAGTTCTTC
V gene: TRBV5-6
J gene: TRBJ2-1
D gene: TRBD1
clone size: NA

CDR3 protein: CASSSRDRAMNTEAFF
CDR3 DNA: TGTGCCAGCAGCTCCCGGGACAGGGCCATGAACACTGAAGCTTTCTTT
V gene: TRBV13
J gene: TRBJ1-1
D gene: TRBD1
clone size: NA

CDR3 protein: CASRPRDWAYEQYF
CDR3 DNA: TGTGCCAGCAGACCTAGGGACTGGGCCTACGAGCAGTACTTC
V gene: TRBV11-2
J gene: TRBJ2-7
D gene: NA
clone size: NA

CDR3 protein: CASLDRLNTEAFF
CDR3 DNA: TGTGCCAGTTTAGACAGGCTTAACACTGAAGCTTTCTTT
V gene: TRBV7-2
J gene: TRBJ1-1
D gene: NA
clone size: NA

CDR3 protein: CASSLLAGLAGVRQFF
CDR3 DNA: TGTGCCAGCAGCTTACTGGCGGGACTAGCGGGAGTAAGGCAGTTCTTC
V gene: TRBV7-9
J gene: TRBJ2-1
D gene: TRBD2
clone size: NA

CDR3 protein: CASSKRDGSGEQYF
CDR3 DNA: TGTGCCAGCAGTAAACGGGACGGGAGCGGGGAGCAGTACTTC
V gene: TRBV2
J gene: TRBJ2-7
D gene: NA
clone size: NA

CDR3 protein: CASSARDRGYYGYTF
CDR3 DNA: TGTGCCAGCAGCGCCCGGGACAGGGGATACTATGGCTACACCTTC
V gene: TRBV6-5
J gene: TRBJ1-2
D gene: TRBD1
clone size: NA

CDR3 protein: CAIRDKGQGPYEQYF
CDR3 DNA: TGTGCCATCAGGGACAAGGGACAGGGACCCTACGAGCAGTACTTC
V gene: TRBV10-3
J gene: TRBJ2-7
D gene: TRBD1
clone size: NA

CDR3 protein: CASSDRGGRGNTGELFF
CDR3 DNA: TGTGCCAGCAGCGACCGCGGTGGCAGGGGGAACACCGGGGAGCTGTTTTTT
V gene: TRBV5-6
J gene: TRBJ2-2
D gene: NA
clone size: NA

CDR3 protein: CASSGPRGGEKLFF
CDR3 DNA: TGTGCCAGCAGCGGCCCTAGAGGGGGAGAAAAACTGTTTTTT
V gene: TRBV9
J gene: TRBJ1-4
D gene: NA
clone size: NA

CDR3 protein: CASSWGQVENTEAFF
CDR3 DNA: TGCGCCAGCAGCTGGGGACAGGTAGAGAACACTGAAGCTTTCTTT
V gene: TRBV5-1
J gene: TRBJ1-1
D gene: TRBD1
clone size: once

CDR3 protein: CASSQDGTGFGTIYF
CDR3 DNA: TGCGCCAGCAGCCAAGATGGCACAGGGTTTGGCACCATATATTTT
V gene: TRBV4-1
J gene: TRBJ1-3
D gene: NA
clone size: NA

CDR3 protein: CASSEARAGTTGYTF
CDR3 DNA: TGTGCCAGCAGTGAAGCACGCGCGGGGACTACCGGCTACACCTTC
V gene: TRBV2
J gene: TRBJ1-2
D gene: NA
clone size: NA

CDR3 protein: CASSPGPQKDTGELFF
CDR3 DNA: TGTGCCAGCAGCCCAGGGCCCCAAAAGGACACCGGGGAGCTGTTTTTT
V gene: TRBV28
J gene: TRBJ2-2
D gene: NA
clone size: NA

CDR3 protein: CASSRTGGAVSTQYF
CDR3 DNA: TGTGCCAGCAGCCGGACCGGGGGGGCGGTTTCTACGCAGTATTTT
V gene: TRBV28
J gene: TRBJ2-3
D gene: TRBD2
clone size: NA

CDR3 protein: CASSQDPTGGNDQPQHF
CDR3 DNA: TGCGCCAGCAGCCAAGATCCGACAGGGGGGAATGATCAGCCCCAGCATTTT
V gene: TRBV4-1
J gene: TRBJ1-5
D gene: TRBD1
clone size: NA